The 14 T cell receptor beta chains below all came from one sample that was sequenced in a study of chemoradiotherapy in HPV16-positive cancers (dated by TCRdb to between 2022 and 2023). The receptor library was made with the immunoSEQ multiplex PCR assay. TCRdb re-hosts the immuneACCESS table, in-frame sequences only. Its copies lack some clones; in the studies checked, an unresolved V gene accounts for under half of them, and the cause for the rest is not known. Within this sample are about 32,000 clones, with 80% to 90% of them counted one time only. Over 3% of the sample goes to the ten largest clones. The sequences come from blood, collected from a patient who underwent chemoradiotherapy. The source is a human donor with HPV-associated anogenital cancer.

This clone was counted a few times. This chain connects TRBV6-5 to TRBJ2-2, with D possibly matching TRBD2 (7 bases). Germline CDR1 MNHEY, CDR2 SVGAGI. V was pared by 6 bases and J by 4 bases, with 15 bases between. The CDR3 is 15 residues long. The CDR3 DNA reads TGTGCCAGCAGACCCCGGGGGGCCCCCACCGGGGAGCTGTTTTTT. As protein: CASRPRGAPTGELFF.

The gene calls are TRBV6-6 and TRBJ1-1, with D possibly being TRBD1 (5 bases). This CDR3 region has 13 residues. Germline values: CDR1 MNHNY, CDR2 SVGAGI (reference sequence). The germline V and J ends were trimmed by 9 bases and 3 bases, with 14 bases remaining between them. As DNA, the CDR3 is TGTGCCAGTACTCAGGGAATCGACACTGAAGCTTTCTTT. It specifies CASTQGIDTEAFF.

To note about this clone: A junction boundary mismatches the germline segment, possibly from a read error. The chain links TRBV30 to TRBJ2-6; a possible D gene is TRBD1 (5 bases). Germline CDR1 reads GTSNPN; CDR2 reads SVGIG (reference sequence). The CDR3 consists of 18 residues. CDR3 nucleotides: TGTGCCTGGAGTGCCTCTTCAGCGCCCGGCTCTGGGGCCAGCGTCCTGACTTTC. Translation gives CAWSASSAPGSGASVLTF.

The chain is built from TRBV27 and TRBJ1-2, with 9 bases matching TRBD1. Germline assignment: CDR1 MNHEY and CDR2 SMNVEV (reference sequence). The CDR3 contains 19 residues. Unmatched junction bases numbered 17, after V lost 5 bases and J lost 1 base. CDR3 nucleotides: TGTGCCAGCAGTCGAGTAACCGGGACAGGGTCTTTTGGTAACTATGGCTACACCTTC. This translates into CASSRVTGTGSFGNYGYTF.

The chain recombines TRBV19 with TRBJ1-2; 7 bases match TRBD1. With 7 bases clipped from V and 4 bases from J, the junction kept 9 bases outside the gene matches. Germline loops: CDR1 LNHDA, CDR2 SQIVND (reference sequence). The CDR3 extends over 14 amino acids. In nucleotides, the CDR3 is TGTGCCAGTACCCGACAGGGAGGAGGCTATGGCTACACCTTC. Its translation is CASTRQGGGYGYTF. Full variable domain (missing parts from reference TRBV19 and TRBJ1-2): DGGITQSPKYLFRKEGQNVTLSCEQNLNHDAMYWYRQDPGQGLRLIYYSQIVNDFQKGDIAEGYSVSREKKESFPLTVTSAQKNPTAFYLCASTRQGGGYGYTFGSGTRLTVV.

This clone has a single count. The V gene is TRBV7-2, the J gene TRBJ1-1; no clear D. V was clipped by 3 bases and J by 3 bases, with 8 bases between them. CDR3 size: 13 residues. The germline V gene encodes CDR1 SGHTA and CDR2 FQGNSA. The CDR3 nucleotides are TGTGCCAGCAGCTTCGATATGGACACTGAAGCTTTCTTT. It codes for CASSFDMDTEAFF.

To note about this clone: The same CDR3 is also encoded by other DNA sequences in this sample. The CDR3 reads CASSQGQGYGYTF. The CDR3 nucleotides read TGCGCCAGCAGCCAAGGCCAGGGATATGGCTACACCTTC. V usage is TRBV4-3 and J usage is TRBJ1-2; TRBD1 is a possible D gene (5 bases). The CDR3 runs to 13 residues. The V end was cut by 1 base, the J end by 5 bases, with 8 bases between. CDR1 is LGHNA, CDR2 YSLEER, per germline.

The rearrangement joins TRBV10-3 to TRBJ2-3; perhaps TRBD2 as D (6 bases). Trimming removed 0 bases at V and 8 bases at J, with 12 bases between. CDR1 and CDR2 (germline): ENHRY, SYGVKD. This CDR3 contains 14 residues. CDR3 nucleotides: TGTGCCATCAGTGAGTCGGGGACCGGGGGTACGCAGTATTTT. It encodes CAISESGTGGTQYF.

The chain recombines TRBV7-2 with TRBJ1-2; 7 bases map to TRBD1. This CDR3 has 13 amino acids. Germline CDR1 SGHTA, CDR2 FQGNSA. V lost 4 bases and J lost 4; bases outside the gene matches: 3. CDR3 loop: CASSSGGGYGYTF. The CDR3 DNA reads as TGTGCCAGCAGCTCAGGGGGAGGCTATGGCTACACCTTC.

The chain has TRBV7-2 and TRBJ1-2; the match to TRBD1 covers 9 bases. This CDR3 is 13 amino acids long. Germline assignment: CDR1 SGHTA and CDR2 FQGNSA. The junction had 6 bases not matched to a gene; V was cut back by 5 bases and J by 8 bases. The chain's CDR3 is CASSRQGTGGYTF. DNA of the CDR3: TGTGCCAGCAGCCGACAGGGGACAGGGGGCTACACCTTC.

The gene calls are TRBV18 and TRBJ2-7; TRBD1 matches at 7 bases. The CDR3 loop spans 14 amino acids. After removal of 1 base from V and 2 bases from J, the junction contained 2 bases not matched to a gene. CDR1 KGHSH and CDR2 LQKENI come from the germline V gene. CDR3 region: CASSPQQGPYEQYF. CDR3 DNA: TGTGCCAGCTCACCACAACAGGGGCCCTACGAGCAGTACTTC.

A few counts support this clone. V is TRBV7-2 and J is TRBJ1-1, with 7 bases identical to TRBD1. This CDR3 has 15 amino acids. CDR1 is SGHTA and CDR2 is FQGNSA in the germline V gene. Trimming removed 5 bases from V and 7 bases from J; junction bases left unmatched: 13. For the CDR3, the DNA is TGTGCCAGCAGCCCATACGGGGCGACAGGGTTTGAAGCTTTCTTT. The encoded protein is CASSPYGATGFEAFF.

The V call is TRBV7-9, the J call TRBJ2-4, with D uncertain. TRBJ2-5 explains the end of the DNA better; the J call may be wrong. The CDR3 runs to 12 residues. CDR1 is SEHNR and CDR2 is FQNEAQ in the germline V gene (reference sequence). CDR3 bases: TGTGCCAGCAGCCTGGAGACCGGGACCCAGTACTTC. Its translation: CASSLETGTQYF.

The chain has TRBV18 and TRBJ1-2; D gene uncertain. The germline CDR1 and CDR2 sequences are KGHSH and LQKENI. V was pared by 2 bases and J by 5 bases, with 9 bases between. This CDR3 has 13 residues. CDR3 residues: CASSPGRGYGYTF. The CDR3 DNA follows: TGTGCCAGCTCACCAGGTCGCGGGTATGGCTACACCTTC.